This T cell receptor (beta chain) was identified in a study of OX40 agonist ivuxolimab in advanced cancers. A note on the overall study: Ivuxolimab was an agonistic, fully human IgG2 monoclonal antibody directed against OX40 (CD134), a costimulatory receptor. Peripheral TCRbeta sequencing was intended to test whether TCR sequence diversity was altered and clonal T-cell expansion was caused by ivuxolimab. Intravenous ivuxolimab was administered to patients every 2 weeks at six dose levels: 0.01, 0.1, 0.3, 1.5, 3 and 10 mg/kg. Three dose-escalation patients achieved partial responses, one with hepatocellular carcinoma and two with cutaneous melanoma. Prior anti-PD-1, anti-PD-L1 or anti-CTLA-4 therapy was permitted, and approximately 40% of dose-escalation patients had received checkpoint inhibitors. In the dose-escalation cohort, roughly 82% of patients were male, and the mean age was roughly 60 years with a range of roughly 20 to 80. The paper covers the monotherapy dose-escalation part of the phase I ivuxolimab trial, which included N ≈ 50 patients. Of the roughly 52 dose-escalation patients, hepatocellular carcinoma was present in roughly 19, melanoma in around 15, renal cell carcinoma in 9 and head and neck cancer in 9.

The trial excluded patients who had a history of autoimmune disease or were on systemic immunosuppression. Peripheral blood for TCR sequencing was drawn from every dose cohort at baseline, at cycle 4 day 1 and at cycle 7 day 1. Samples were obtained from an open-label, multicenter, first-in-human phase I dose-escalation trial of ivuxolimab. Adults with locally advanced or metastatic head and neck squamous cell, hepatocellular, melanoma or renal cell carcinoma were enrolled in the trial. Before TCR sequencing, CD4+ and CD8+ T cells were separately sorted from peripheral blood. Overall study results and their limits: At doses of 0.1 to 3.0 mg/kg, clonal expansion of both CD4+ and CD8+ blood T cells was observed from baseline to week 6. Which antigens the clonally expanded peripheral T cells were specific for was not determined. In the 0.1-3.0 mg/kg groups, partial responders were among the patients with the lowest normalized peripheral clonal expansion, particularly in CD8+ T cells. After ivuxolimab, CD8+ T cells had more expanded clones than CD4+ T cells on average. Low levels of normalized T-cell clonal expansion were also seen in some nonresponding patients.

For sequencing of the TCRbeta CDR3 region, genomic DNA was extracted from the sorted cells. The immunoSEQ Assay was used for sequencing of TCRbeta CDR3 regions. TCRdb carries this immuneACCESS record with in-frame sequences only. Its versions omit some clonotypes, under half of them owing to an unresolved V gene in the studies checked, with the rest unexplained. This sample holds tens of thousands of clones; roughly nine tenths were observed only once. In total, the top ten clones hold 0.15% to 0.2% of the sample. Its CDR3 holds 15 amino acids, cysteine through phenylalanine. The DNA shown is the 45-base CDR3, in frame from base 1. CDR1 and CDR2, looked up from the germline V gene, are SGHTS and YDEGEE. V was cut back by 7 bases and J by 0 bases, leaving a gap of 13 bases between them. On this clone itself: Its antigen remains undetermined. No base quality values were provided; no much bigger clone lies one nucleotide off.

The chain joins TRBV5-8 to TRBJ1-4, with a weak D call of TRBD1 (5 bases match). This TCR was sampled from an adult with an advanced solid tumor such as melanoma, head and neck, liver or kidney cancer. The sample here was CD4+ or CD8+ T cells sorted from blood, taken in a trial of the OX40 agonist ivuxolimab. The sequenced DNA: TGTGCCAGCGGAAAAGGGGTGACAACTAATGAAAAACTGTTTTTT. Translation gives CASGKGVTTNEKLFF.